The entry that follows covers one TCR beta chain sequence. The antigen is unknown. The sample belongs to a study of radiation and T cells in renal cell carcinoma. Study information: Nephrectomy followed 15 Gy stereotactic body radiation by 4 weeks.

Libraries were prepared by immunoSEQ multiplex PCR; TCRdb keeps only in-frame clonotypes and omits some of them. The sample includes 150,000 to 160,000 clones, over 80% of them seen just once. Time point here: blood 2 weeks post-SBRT. Treatment specified: 15 Gy SBRT to primary tumor, nephrectomy 4 weeks later. After SBRT, blood was collected at 2 and 4 weeks, plus baseline. Whole-study results and caveats: No pretreatment tumor biopsies were available for baseline clonotypes. Top tumor clonotypes rose in blood 2 weeks post-radiation, then contracted.

CDR1 and CDR2 from the germline V gene are MNHNS and SASEGT. The CDR3 runs 14 residues. Trimming left V 0 bases short and J 1 base short, with 6 bases between. The TCR was taken from a woman in her 50s with renal cell carcinoma. The J gene is TRBJ2-5, the V gene TRBV6-1; D call uncertain. The starting material was blood, obtained from a patient whose treatment included radiotherapy and nephrectomy. The CDR3 coding sequence is TGTGCCAGCAGTGAAGCGGGCAGCCAAGAGACCCAGTACTTC. This sequence encodes CASSEAGSQETQYF.